This passage covers 6 T cell receptor beta chains from one sample sequenced in a study of blood T cell repertoires in COVID-19. Measured with immunoSEQ multiplex PCR; TCRdb has only the in-frame clones, and not every one. The sample holds about 250,000 clones, approximately 84% seen once. The sequencing input was PBMCs or T cells enriched from blood (not recorded which). The source of these receptors is a man aged 40-49 years who had recovered from COVID-19.

The rearrangement joins TRBV4-1 to TRBJ2-3, with TRBD1 matching 10 bases. Germline V lookup: CDR1 MGHRA, CDR2 YSYEKL. The CDR3 has 15 residues. With 4 bases clipped from V and 3 bases from J, the junction kept 4 bases outside the gene matches. The CDR3 loop reads CASSPGQGNTDTQYF. The CDR3 nucleotides read TGCGCCAGCAGCCCGGGACAGGGGAATACAGATACGCAGTATTTT.

The chain combines TRBV7-9 with TRBJ2-7; unclear D gene. Trimming cost V 5 bases and J 3 bases, with 5 bases left between them. The germline V gene encodes CDR1 SEHNR and CDR2 FQNEAQ (reference sequence). This CDR3 is built from 11 residues. CDR3 protein: CASSPGYEQYF. The CDR3 coding sequence is TGTGCCAGCAGCCCCGGCTACGAGCAGTACTTC. Filled out from reference TRBV7-9 and TRBJ2-7, the complete variable domain reads DTGVSQNPRHKITKRGQNVTFRCDPISEHNRLYWYRQTLGQGPEFLTYFQNEAQLEKSRLLSDRFSAERPKGSFSTLEIQRTEQGDSAMYLCASSPGYEQYFGPGTRLTVT.

The chain has TRBV7-2 and TRBJ1-1; 7 bases are a match to TRBD1. Per germline, CDR1 SGHTA and CDR2 FQGNSA. Trimming cost V 7 bases and J 1 base; bases outside gene matches: 6. There are 14 residues in the CDR3. The CDR3 nucleotides read TGTGCCAGCAAGCAGGGGGTGACGAACACTGAAGCTTTCTTT. This translates into CASKQGVTNTEAFF.

The V call is TRBV5-8, the J call TRBJ1-1, with D possibly TRBD1 on 6 matching bases. V gave up 4 bases and J gave up 1 base, with 17 bases separating them. Germline lookup yields CDR1 SGHTS and CDR2 YDEGEE. This CDR3 has 16 residues. The DNA for the CDR3 is TGTGCCAGCAGCCATTCTACAGGGTCACAGAACACTGAAGCTTTCTTT. As protein: CASSHSTGSQNTEAFF.

The chain links TRBV27 to TRBJ1-2; D is perhaps TRBD1 (6 bases). CDR3 length: 13 amino acids. Germline CDR1 and CDR2: MNHEY and SMNVEV (reference sequence). V was pared by 10 bases and J by 8 bases, with 20 bases between. The CDR3 coding sequence is TGTGCCACCAGAGGGGGTCAGGCGGGCGGCTACACCTTC. This sequence encodes CATRGGQAGGYTF.

This chain joins TRBV19 and TRBJ1-1; the D is unclear. Trimming pared 6 bases from V and 4 bases from J, leaving 18 bases between. The CDR3 has 15 residues. CDR1 LNHDA and CDR2 SQIVND come from the germline V gene (reference sequence). For the CDR3, the DNA is TGTGCCAGTAGAAAATTGGTGGAGCGCTTCACTGAAGCTTTCTTT. Translation: CASRKLVERFTEAFF.